What follows are 3 T cell receptor beta chains derived from one specimen sequenced in a study of response to subunit inactivated influenza vaccine. TCRdb independently ran MiXCR on the RT-PCR reads; one entry per CDR3 protein. The data contain 540,000 or so distinct CDR3 sequences, around 13% of them singletons. Material: PBMCs from blood, obtained roughly 47 days after vaccination. The receptor source for this set is a man aged 50 to 60 who received an inactivated influenza vaccine.

This clonotype was counted a few times. The V gene is TRBV7-2, the J gene TRBJ2-7; D unresolved. This CDR3 is built from 14 residues. Germline CDR1 is SGHTA and CDR2 is FQGNSA. Trimming left V 1 base short and J 1 base short, with 8 bases between. As DNA, the CDR3 is TGTGCCAGCAGCTTAGGTTGGGAATCCTACGAGCAGTACTTC. It codes for CASSLGWESYEQYF.

This clonotype was recorded a few times. J is TRBJ2-3 and V is TRBV6-1, with D possibly called TRBD1 or TRBD2 (5 bases each). The CDR3 spans 15 residues. Germline V gene sequence: CDR1 MNHNS, CDR2 SASEGT. V was pared by 6 bases and J by 2 bases, with 15 bases between. Here the CDR3 reads CASRPRGSPTDTQYF. The CDR3, as DNA: TGTGCCAGCAGACCCCGGGGCAGCCCCACAGATACGCAGTATTTT.

This clonotype was picked up a small number of times. The chain is built from TRBV6-1 and TRBJ2-1; 7 nucleotides agree with TRBD1. This CDR3 has 15 amino acids. The junction had 10 bases not matched to a gene; V was cut back by 7 bases and J by 4 bases. Germline CDR1 MNHNS, CDR2 SASEGT. CDR3 loop: CASTKRLQGYNEQFF. The CDR3 nucleotides are TGTGCCAGCACGAAACGATTACAGGGGTACAATGAGCAGTTCTTC.